The clone carrying this TCR beta chain was detected many times. This sample is part of a study of shared clonotypes between healthy human individuals. Clones were read by immunoSEQ multiplex PCR, and TCRdb kept only the in-frame ones, dropping some. The top ten hold approximately 2% of the sample, which has 650,000 to 750,000 clones, roughly 70% seen once. With 7 bases clipped from V and 3 bases from J, the junction kept 4 bases outside the gene matches. This CDR3 is built from 12 residues. Germline values: CDR1 SQVTM, CDR2 ANQGSEA. Source material: memory CD4+ T cells sorted from blood. Subset given: CD45RA-negative fraction. The TCR comes from a woman in her twenties or thirties in good health. The rearrangement links TRBV29-1 to TRBJ2-3, with TRBD1 identical over 7 bases. The CDR3 reads CSARQGTDTQYF. CDR3 DNA: TGCAGCGCTAGACAGGGAACAGATACGCAGTATTTT.